These T cell receptor beta chains were read from a single sample in a study of CD8+CD57+ T cells in acquired aplastic anemia. One entry per CDR3 protein results from TCRdb running MiXCR on the reads. The table includes about 98,000 distinct CDR3 sequences, about 63% detected once. The source material was sorted CD4+, CD8+, or CD8+CD57+ T cells (not recorded which) from PBMCs. These receptors were taken from a human donor with aplastic anemia. Each CDR3 is given with its conserved first and last residue. D genes are given only for firm matches. Part of the rows lack a size; the others show once, few, many or a class for expanded clones.

v_call	j_call	clone_size	cdr3_length	d_call	cdr3_aa	cdr3_nt
TRBV20-1	TRBJ2-3	NA	14	NA	CSAIDRSSTDTQYF	TGCAGTGCTATAGACAGGTCTAGCACAGATACGCAGTATTTT
TRBV2	TRBJ1-1	NA	13	NA	CASNGQLNTEAFF	TGTGCCAGCAACGGACAGCTGAACACTGAAGCTTTCTTT
TRBV10-3	TRBJ1-2	NA	13	NA	CAITGGIDYGYTF	TGTGCCATCACGGGGGGTATCGACTATGGCTACACCTTC
TRBV19	TRBJ2-7	NA	14	TRBD1	CASSRTGNYYEQYF	TGTGCCAGTAGCCGGACAGGGAATTACTACGAGCAGTACTTC
TRBV12-3/TRBV12-4	TRBJ2-7	NA	12	NA	CASSSLGYEQYF	TGTGCCAGCAGTTCCCTAGGGTACGAGCAGTACTTC
TRBV7-9	TRBJ2-5	NA	15	NA	CASSLGLGGWETQYF	TGTGCCAGCAGCTTGGGGTTAGGGGGTTGGGAGACCCAGTACTTC
TRBV12-3/TRBV12-4	TRBJ2-2	many	17	TRBD2	CASSPGLAGGHSGELFF	TGTGCCAGCAGCCCCGGACTAGCGGGAGGGCATAGCGGGGAGCTGTTTTTT
TRBV15	TRBJ2-7	NA	16	NA	CATSRDMGPGLDEQYF	TGTGCCACCAGCAGAGATATGGGACCCGGGTTGGACGAGCAGTACTTC
TRBV15	TRBJ2-1	NA	13	TRBD2	CATRGGGTNEQFF	TGTGCCACCCGTGGCGGGGGGACCAATGAGCAGTTCTTC
TRBV10-3	TRBJ1-6	NA	15	TRBD1	CASRTGARSDSPLHF	TGTGCCTCAAGGACAGGGGCTAGGAGTGATTCACCCCTCCACTTT
TRBV5-6	TRBJ2-3	NA	12	NA	CASSSFTDTQYF	TGTGCCAGCAGCTCGTTCACAGATACGCAGTATTTT
TRBV25-1	TRBJ1-4	NA	13	NA	CASSGLGPEKLFF	TGTGCCAGCAGTGGGCTAGGGCCTGAAAAACTGTTTTTT
TRBV19	TRBJ1-6	NA	17	TRBD1	CASSRGQGGTYNSPLHF	TGTGCCAGTAGTCGAGGTCAGGGGGGCACCTATAATTCACCCCTCCACTTT
TRBV19	TRBJ1-5	few	14	NA	CASSGSSSNQPQHF	TGTGCCAGTAGTGGAAGCTCGAGCAATCAGCCCCAGCATTTT
TRBV7-6	TRBJ2-6	once	18	NA	CASSLSPPQDSGANVLTF	TGTGCCAGCAGCTTAAGCCCCCCCCAGGACTCTGGGGCCAACGTCCTGACTTTC
TRBV6-1	TRBJ2-7	NA	16	TRBD1	CASSERTGRSTYEQYF	TGTGCCAGCAGTGAGAGGACAGGGCGCAGCACCTACGAGCAGTACTTC
TRBV29-1	TRBJ1-2	NA	12	TRBD1	CSVKMTGYGYTF	TGCAGCGTCAAGATGACAGGGTATGGCTACACCTTC
TRBV2	TRBJ1-1	NA	13	NA	CASTWGMGTEALF	NA
TRBV24-1	TRBJ2-7	NA	15	NA	CATSEGRRGWDEQYF	TGTGCCACCAGTGAGGGCCGCCGTGGTTGGGACGAGCAGTACTTC
TRBV20-1	TRBJ2-5	NA	14	TRBD2	CSAPGLAGGETQYF	TGCAGTGCGCCCGGACTAGCGGGGGGAGAGACCCAGTACTTC
TRBV10-3	TRBJ2-7	NA	12	NA	CASSYQGYEQYF	TGTGCCAGCAGTTACCAGGGATACGAGCAGTACTTC
TRBV15	TRBJ2-5	few	14	NA	CATSRVPGGETQYF	TGTGCCACCAGCAGAGTCCCGGGTGGAGAGACCCAGTACTTC
TRBV20-1	TRBJ2-7	NA	17	TRBD2	CSARWGYSGRAENEQYF	TGCAGTGCGAGATGGGGGTATAGCGGGAGGGCCGAGAACGAGCAGTACTTC
TRBV2	TRBJ1-2	NA	13	NA	CASSEAESYGYTF	TGTGCCAGCAGTGAAGCGGAAAGCTATGGCTACACCTTC
TRBV20-1	TRBJ2-7	NA	13	TRBD1	CSARRDRGHEQYF	TGCAGTGCTAGACGCGACAGGGGCCACGAGCAGTACTTC
TRBV3-1	TRBJ2-7	NA	12	NA	CASSQRSYEQYF	TGTGCCAGCAGCCAACGGAGTTACGAGCAGTACTTC
TRBV2	TRBJ2-7	few	12	TRBD1	CASGTAVYEQYF	TGTGCCAGCGGGACAGCAGTCTACGAGCAGTACTTC
TRBV2	TRBJ2-7	many	14	TRBD2	CASKTSGGYYEQYF	TGTGCCAGCAAAACTAGCGGGGGGTACTACGAGCAGTACTTC
TRBV20-1	TRBJ2-5	few	16	TRBD2	CSARAPGGGAYETQYF	TGCAGTGCTAGGGCTCCTGGCGGGGGGGCGTATGAGACCCAGTACTTC
TRBV19	TRBJ1-1	NA	14	TRBD1	CASSATGPYTEAFF	TGTGCCAGTAGTGCGACAGGGCCCTACACTGAAGCTTTCTTT
TRBV10-1	TRBJ2-2	few	16	NA	CASSESSGREAGELFF	TGCGCCAGCAGTGAGTCCAGTGGCAGGGAGGCCGGGGAGCTGTTTTTT
TRBV19	TRBJ1-2	NA	12	NA	CASTGFDYGYTF	TGTGCCAGTACGGGCTTCGACTATGGCTACACCTTC
TRBV10-3	TRBJ2-2	NA	15	TRBD1	CAISSQGALAGELFF	TGTGCCATCAGCTCACAGGGGGCTTTGGCCGGGGAGCTGTTTTTT